A selection of T cell receptor beta chains follows, all from one sample in a study of identical twins. TCRdb passed the 5' RACE reads through MiXCR, listing each CDR3 protein once. The repertoire consists of hundreds of thousands of distinct CDR3 sequences, with about 12% occurring once and the leading ten covering around 6.9%. This same sample was also taken into another study, of yellow fever vaccine responses in identical twins.

Specimen: CD8+ T cells sorted from blood. These receptors came from a woman under 30 in good health. CDR3s include the opening cysteine and the closing phenylalanine or tryptophan. Fields, in order: V gene, D gene, J gene, CDR3 length, clone size, CDR3 protein, CDR3 DNA. D genes are given only for firm matches. Part of the rows lack a size; the others show once, few, many or a class for expanded clones.

V: TRBV13; D: TRBD2; J: TRBJ2-3; length: 20; size: few; CDR3: CASSPTPGLAGGPSPDTQYF; DNA: TGTGCCAGCAGCCCCACGCCGGGACTAGCGGGAGGGCCCTCGCCAGATACGCAGTATTTT
V: TRBV7-2; D: NA; J: TRBJ2-3; length: 15; size: many; CDR3: CASSFGGEGTDTQYF; DNA: TGTGCCAGCAGCTTCGGCGGGGAGGGCACAGATACGCAGTATTTT
V: TRBV28; D: NA; J: TRBJ2-1; length: 13; size: few; CDR3: CASSTPGRDEQFF; DNA: TGTGCCAGCAGTACGCCCGGTCGGGATGAGCAGTTCTTC
V: TRBV5-5; D: TRBD2; J: TRBJ2-1; length: 15; size: NA; CDR3: CASTFSGGEGNEQFF; DNA: TGTGCCAGCACCTTCTCGGGGGGAGAGGGTAATGAGCAGTTCTTC
V: TRBV12-3/TRBV12-4; D: NA; J: TRBJ2-3; length: 14; size: few; CDR3: CASSYGWGRDTQYF; DNA: TGTGCCAGCAGTTATGGGTGGGGGCGAGATACGCAGTATTTT
V: TRBV20-1; D: TRBD2; J: TRBJ2-5; length: 18; size: many; CDR3: CSAVEGTSGERLEETQYF; DNA: TGCAGTGCCGTAGAGGGGACTAGCGGGGAAAGACTTGAAGAGACCCAGTACTTC
V: TRBV24-1; D: TRBD2; J: TRBJ2-1; length: 14; size: NA; CDR3: CATSEAGERDEQFF; DNA: TGTGCCACCAGTGAAGCGGGAGAGAGGGATGAGCAGTTCTTC
V: TRBV29-1; D: NA; J: TRBJ1-1; length: 14; size: few; CDR3: CSVEETDGSGKAFF; DNA: TGCAGCGTTGAAGAGACCGACGGATCAGGTAAAGCTTTCTTT
V: TRBV3-1; D: TRBD2; J: TRBJ2-1; length: 17; size: NA; CDR3: CASSQDSGVHLYNEQFF; DNA: TGTGCCAGCAGCCAAGATAGCGGGGTTCATCTCTACAATGAGCAGTTCTTC
V: TRBV12-3/TRBV12-4; D: TRBD2; J: TRBJ2-1; length: 16; size: many; CDR3: CASSPLAGEGVEEQFF; DNA: TGTGCCAGCAGTCCCCTAGCGGGAGAGGGGGTAGAGGAGCAGTTCTTC
V: TRBV16; D: NA; J: TRBJ2-7; length: 13; size: NA; CDR3: CASSQSGGREQYF; DNA: TGTGCCAGCAGCCAGTCCGGGGGGCGAGAGCAGTACTTC
V: TRBV4-1; D: NA; J: TRBJ2-7; length: 17; size: few; CDR3: CASSQELGVVRGNEQYF; DNA: TGCGCCAGCAGCCAAGAGTTAGGGGTCGTCAGGGGCAACGAGCAGTACTTC
V: TRBV29-1; D: TRBD1; J: TRBJ2-1; length: 15; size: NA; CDR3: CSVEGDRESYNEQFF; DNA: TGCAGCGTTGAAGGGGACAGGGAGTCCTACAATGAGCAGTTCTTC
V: TRBV6-9; D: NA; J: TRBJ1-2; length: 10; size: many; CDR3: CASSPPGYTF; DNA: TGTGCCAGCAGTCCCCCTGGCTACACCTTC
V: TRBV6-4; D: TRBD2; J: TRBJ2-2; length: 16; size: few; CDR3: CASSESSGRDTGELFF; DNA: TGTGCCAGCAGTGAGAGTAGCGGGAGAGACACCGGGGAGCTGTTTTTT
V: TRBV3-1; D: TRBD2; J: TRBJ2-5; length: 16; size: few; CDR3: CASSQDLAGRAETQYF; DNA: TGTGCCAGCAGCCAAGACCTAGCGGGGAGGGCGGAGACCCAGTACTTC
V: TRBV28; D: NA; J: TRBJ2-5; length: 15; size: few; CDR3: CASSFRKGLWETQYF; DNA: TGTGCCAGCAGTTTTCGAAAAGGGTTGTGGGAGACCCAGTACTTC
V: TRBV28; D: NA; J: TRBJ2-1; length: 16; size: NA; CDR3: CASSWVGRSSYNEQFF; DNA: TGTGCCAGCAGTTGGGTGGGCAGGAGCTCCTACAATGAGCAGTTCTTC
V: TRBV12-3/TRBV12-4; D: NA; J: TRBJ2-7; length: 12; size: NA; CDR3: CASGDTRYEQYF; DNA: TGTGCCAGCGGGGACACCCGCTACGAGCAGTACTTC
V: TRBV12-3/TRBV12-4; D: TRBD1; J: TRBJ1-1; length: 17; size: NA; CDR3: CASSKVQGALFWTEAFF; DNA: TGTGCCAGCAGTAAGGTCCAGGGGGCCCTGTTTTGGACTGAAGCTTTCTTT
V: TRBV11-3; D: TRBD2; J: TRBJ2-1; length: 15; size: NA; CDR3: CASSSRDYVYNEQFF; DNA: TGTGCCAGCAGCTCTCGGGACTACGTCTACAATGAGCAGTTCTTC
V: TRBV12-3/TRBV12-4; D: TRBD1; J: TRBJ2-2; length: 13; size: NA; CDR3: CASRGQGAGELFF; DNA: TGTGCCAGCAGGGGACAGGGCGCCGGGGAGCTGTTTTTT
V: TRBV20-1; D: TRBD2; J: TRBJ2-1; length: 16; size: few; CDR3: CSATEPGTSGGSTQFF; DNA: TGCAGTGCCACCGAGCCCGGGACTAGCGGGGGGTCAACGCAGTTCTTC
V: TRBV27; D: NA; J: TRBJ2-7; length: 15; size: NA; CDR3: CASSSSGGYIYEQYF; DNA: TGTGCCAGCAGTAGCTCTGGGGGATACATCTACGAGCAGTACTTC